Below are 28 T cell receptor beta chains sequenced from a single sample in a study of blood T cells in healthy people across ages. Using a J-beta primer mix together with a sample-barcoded 5' primer, a second PCR was run for roughly 6 to 12 cycles. TCRdb redid the calling of the 5' RACE reads with MiXCR, one entry per CDR3 protein. The table shows about 1.8 million distinct CDR3 sequences, with roughly 52% occurring only once. The sample consisted of blood. These receptor sequences come from a woman in her thirties or forties in good health.

This chain uses TRBV6-2 or TRBV6-3 with TRBJ1-2; no clear D. The CDR3 length is 13 residues. CDR1 is MNHEY and CDR2 is SVGEGT in the germline V gene. V gave up 5 bases and J gave up 7 bases, with 14 bases separating them. The CDR3 sequence: CASSDGGSSGYTF. In DNA, the CDR3 is TGTGCCAGCAGTGACGGAGGTAGCTCTGGCTACACCTTC.

This chain links TRBV20-1 with TRBJ2-3; D possibly corresponds to TRBD2 (5 bases). Germline-derived CDR1 and CDR2 are DFQATT and SNEGSKA (reference sequence). This CDR3 has 14 residues. The V gene lost 5 bases and the J gene lost 2 bases, with 14 bases spanning the gap. CDR3 sequence (DNA): TGCAGTGCTCGCGGGTCTAGCTACACAGATACGCAGTATTTT. Its translation: CSARGSSYTDTQYF.

The chain couples TRBV29-1 to TRBJ1-2; tentative D call: TRBD1 (5 bases). V shed 6 bases and J shed 3 bases, with 11 bases lying between them. The CDR3 runs to 12 residues. Germline V CDR1 and CDR2: SQVTM, ANQGSEA. In DNA, the CDR3 is TGCAGCGTGGAACAGGAGTACTATGGCTACACCTTC. Translated, it gives CSVEQEYYGYTF.

The V and J genes are TRBV6-6 and TRBJ2-5, with 7 bases that match TRBD1. Germline V CDR1 and CDR2: MNHNY, SVGAGI (reference sequence). J lost 5 bases, V lost 5 bases, and 8 bases had no gene match. The length of the CDR3 is 14 residues. The CDR3, as DNA: TGTGCCAGCAGTCATAGGGGGCCGGTGGAGACCCAGTACTTC. Translating gives CASSHRGPVETQYF.

This clonotype came up once. The chain joins TRBV20-1 to TRBJ2-7; weak D call: TRBD2 (6 bases). The germline V gene has CDR1 DFQATT and CDR2 SNEGSKA (reference sequence). Trimming took 8 bases from V and 3 from J, leaving 20 bases between them. The CDR3 runs to 14 residues. The CDR3 protein is CSSRVGEAGYEQYF. The CDR3 DNA is TGCAGTTCAAGGGTCGGGGAGGCGGGCTACGAGCAGTACTTC.

V usage is TRBV29-1 and J usage is TRBJ2-1, with 12 bases fitting TRBD1. CDR3 size: 16 residues. From germline, CDR1 is SQVTM and CDR2 ANQGSEA. V dropped 1 base and J dropped 9; count of bases not matched to a gene: 10. As DNA, the CDR3 is TGCAGCGTTGAAGCCGGGGACAGGGGGCCGTCGGGTGAGCAGTTCTTC. Translated: CSVEAGDRGPSGEQFF.

In regard to this clonotype: An end of the junction differs from the germline gene, which may be a read error. This chain uses TRBV29-1 with TRBJ2-1; possibly TRBD2 for D (7 bases). The CDR3 is made up of 19 amino acids. Looked up from germline, CDR1 is SQVTM and CDR2 is ANQGSEA. In DNA form, the CDR3 reads TGCAGCGTTGAAGCCCCCCACCTGGGACGAGGGGGGGATTACAATAAGCAGTTCTTC. Translation gives CSVEAPHLGRGGDYNKQFF.

The rearrangement uses TRBV6-1 and TRBJ2-7, with 12 bases matching TRBD1. TRBJ2-4 explains the end of the DNA better; the J call may be wrong. CDR3 length: 17 amino acids. Germline CDR1 reads MNHNS; CDR2 reads SASEGT. DNA of the CDR3: TGTGCCAGCAGTGAACTCTGGGGACAGGGGGCTGGAAACATTCAGTACTTC. This gives the protein CASSELWGQGAGNIQYF.

V is TRBV6-2 or TRBV6-3 and J is TRBJ2-7; D is tentatively TRBD1 or TRBD2 (5 bases each). The V and J ends lost 0 bases and 2 bases respectively, with 14 bases between them. Germline assignment: CDR1 MNHEY and CDR2 SVGEGT. This CDR3 has 16 amino acids. CDR3 amino acids: CASSYSYRDGTYEQYF. CDR3 DNA: TGTGCCAGCAGTTACTCTTACCGGGACGGGACCTACGAGCAGTACTTC.

This clonotype has just a few counts. The chain links TRBV20-1 to TRBJ2-5, with D perhaps TRBD2 (5 bases). Matching the DNA end better, TRBJ2-7 makes the J call doubtful. This CDR3 contains 15 residues. Germline V gives CDR1 DFQATT, CDR2 SNEGSKA (reference sequence). Here the CDR3 reads CSARGLGRLTYEQYF. The CDR3 DNA is TGCAGTGCTAGAGGGCTAGGGAGACTCACCTACGAGCAGTACTTC.

This clonotype has a handful of counts. The genes are TRBV9 and TRBJ2-3, with TRBD1 as a possible D gene (6 bases). Trimming removed 0 bases from V and 6 bases from J, with 14 bases in between. From germline, CDR1 is SGDLS and CDR2 YYNGEE. The CDR3 has 15 residues. In DNA, the CDR3 is TGTGCCAGCAGCGTAGTAGGGACAATCGCCGATACGCAGTATTTT. It encodes CASSVVGTIADTQYF. The full variable domain, its missing parts supplied by reference TRBV9 and TRBJ2-3, is DSGVTQTPKHLITATGQRVTLRCSPRSGDLSVYWYQQSLDQGLQFLIQYYNGEERAKGNILERFSAQQFPDLHSELNLSSLELGDSALYFCASSVVGTIADTQYFGPGTRLTVL.

This clonotype occurred a few times. The chain couples TRBV29-1 to TRBJ1-1; D remains unclear. The germline V gene encodes CDR1 SQVTM and CDR2 ANQGSEA. V lost 7 bases and J lost 0, with 15 bases in between. The CDR3 is made up of 14 amino acids. The CDR3 here is CSAEAAGLNTEAFF. The CDR3 bases are TGCAGCGCCGAGGCGGCAGGCTTGAACACTGAAGCTTTCTTT.

The chain joins TRBV28 to TRBJ2-7, with D unclear. V was cut by 6 bases and J by 0 bases, with 9 bases left in between. CDR3 length: 13 residues. CDR1 is MDHEN and CDR2 is SYDVKM in the germline V gene. The CDR3 bases are TGTGCCAGCAGCCAGCTCGTCTCCTACGAGCAGTACTTC. It codes for CASSQLVSYEQYF.

The chain joins TRBV4-2 to TRBJ2-7; D ambiguous. V shed 0 bases and J shed 2 bases, with 11 bases lying between them. This CDR3 is built from 15 residues. Germline V gives CDR1 LGHNA, CDR2 YNFKEQ. The CDR3 reads CASSQDLLGTYEQYF. In DNA form, the CDR3 reads TGTGCCAGCAGCCAAGATCTGTTAGGGACCTACGAGCAGTACTTC.

This clonotype showed up just a few times. This chain uses TRBV18 with TRBJ2-1; 8 bases match TRBD1. After removal of 3 bases from V and 5 bases from J, the junction contained 6 bases not matched to a gene. Germline-derived CDR1 and CDR2 are KGHSH and LQKENI. The CDR3 sequence is 15 residues long. The DNA of the CDR3 is TGTGCCAGCTCACCCCGGACAGGGCCTAACAATGAGCAGTTCTTC. Protein product: CASSPRTGPNNEQFF. The variable domain in full, with the rest retrieved from reference TRBV18 and TRBJ2-1, is NAGVMQNPRHLVRRRGQEARLRCSPMKGHSHVYWYRQLPEEGLKFMVYLQKENIIDESGMPKERFSAEFPKEGPSILRIQQVVRGDSAAYFCASSPRTGPNNEQFFGPGTRLTVL.

The gene calls are TRBV2 and TRBJ1-2; no definite D call. V lost 6 bases and J lost 5, with 16 bases in between. The CDR3 sequence is 14 residues long. Germline loops: CDR1 SNHLY, CDR2 FYNNEI. For the CDR3, the DNA is TGTGCCAGCAGCGACGGACGAAAACCTTATGGCTACACCTTC. Translating gives CASSDGRKPYGYTF.

This clonotype has a handful of counts. The CDR3 region is CASSYPEHEQYF. CDR3 in DNA: TGTGCCAGCAGCTACCCTGAGCACGAGCAGTACTTC. V is TRBV27 and J is TRBJ2-7; D remains unclear. V shed 6 bases and J shed 5 bases, with 11 bases lying between them. This CDR3 is 12 amino acids long. The germline V gene encodes CDR1 MNHEY and CDR2 SMNVEV (reference sequence).

This clonotype was counted a few times. This chain joins TRBV10-3 and TRBJ2-1; 8 bases match TRBD2. From germline, CDR1 is ENHRY and CDR2 SYGVKD. This CDR3 has 15 residues. The junction had 16 bases not matched to a gene; V was cut back by 3 bases and J by 15 bases. The CDR3 bases are TGTGCCATCAGTGACCCGGGGACTAGGGACGAAAAAAGGTTCTTC. Protein sequence: CAISDPGTRDEKRFF.

The chain couples TRBV2 to TRBJ1-6; D call uncertain. The CDR3 is made up of 12 amino acids. Germline V lookup: CDR1 SNHLY, CDR2 FYNNEI. Trimming cost V 9 bases and J 3 bases, with 6 bases left between them. The CDR3 nucleotides read TGTGCCAGTCACAGCTATAATTCACCCCTCCACTTT. Residues: CASHSYNSPLHF.

Turning to this clonotype: One junction end does not reproduce the germline sequence, and a read error may be involved. CDR3 loop: CASASDYYGYTF. For the CDR3, the DNA is TGCGCCAGCGCAAGCGACTACTACGGCTACACCTTC. The chain uses TRBV5-1 and TRBJ1-2; D gene ambiguous. Germline V gene lookup returns CDR1 SGHRS and CDR2 YFSETQ. CDR3 length: 12 amino acids.

This clonotype was counted between two and nine times. V is TRBV20-1 and J is TRBJ1-2; TRBD1 might be the D (5 bases). Germline V gene lookup returns CDR1 DFQATT and CDR2 SNEGSKA (reference sequence). V was clipped by 1 base and J by 1 base, with 16 bases between them. This CDR3 is built from 16 residues. The CDR3 protein is CSARAYLLGLNYGYTF. As DNA, the CDR3 is TGCAGTGCTAGAGCTTACCTTCTGGGACTTAACTATGGCTACACCTTC.

This clonotype came up a few times. The rearrangement joins TRBV11-1 to TRBJ2-7; D is possibly TRBD1 (6 bases). V lost 0 bases to trimming and J lost 4 bases, with 16 bases between them. Germline loops: CDR1 SGHAT, CDR2 FQDESV (reference sequence). This CDR3 spans 16 amino acids. The CDR3 sequence: CASSLADSTGGYEQYF. The CDR3 DNA follows: TGTGCCAGCAGCTTAGCGGACAGTACCGGCGGTTACGAGCAGTACTTC.

The genes are TRBV7-9 and TRBJ2-5, with TRBD2 matching over 12 bases. The CDR3 spans 19 residues. V shed 3 bases and J 0 bases; nucleotides not matched to a gene: 11. From germline, CDR1 is SEHNR and CDR2 FQNEAQ (reference sequence). CDR3 protein: CASSFQRRASGGDQETQYF. Here the CDR3 DNA reads TGTGCCAGCAGCTTCCAGAGGAGGGCTAGCGGGGGGGACCAAGAGACCCAGTACTTC.

The chain links TRBV20-1 to TRBJ2-7; D gene uncertain. This CDR3 has 16 residues. The V gene lost 0 bases and the J gene lost 5 bases, with 20 bases spanning the gap. Germline CDR1 and CDR2: DFQATT and SNEGSKA (reference sequence). CDR3 sequence: CSARDPRTPRPNEQYF. In DNA form, the CDR3 reads TGCAGTGCTAGAGATCCCCGGACGCCTCGCCCCAACGAGCAGTACTTC.

The chain links TRBV12-3 or TRBV12-4 to TRBJ2-1; 7 bases line up with TRBD2. This CDR3 has 15 amino acids. The V and J ends lost 7 bases and 4 bases, in that order; junction bases with no gene match: 10. CDR3 sequence reads: CASNDLAEKYNEQFF. In DNA form, the CDR3 reads TGTGCCAGCAACGATCTAGCGGAGAAGTACAATGAGCAGTTCTTC.

This clonotype was seen a few times. The chain couples TRBV2 to TRBJ2-3, with D unresolved. This CDR3 spans 13 amino acids. The V gene's germline CDR1 is SNHLY and CDR2 FYNNEI. The germline V and J ends were trimmed by 4 bases and 2 bases, with 7 bases remaining between them. CDR3 in DNA: TGTGCCAGCAGTGGTCGCTTCACAGATACGCAGTATTTT. Its protein is CASSGRFTDTQYF. Using reference TRBV2 and TRBJ2-3 for the parts outside the CDR3, the full variable domain is EPEVTQTPSHQVTQMGQEVILRCVPISNHLYFYWYRQILGQKVEFLVSFYNNEISEKSEIFDDQFSVERPDGSNFTLKIRSTKLEDSAMYFCASSGRFTDTQYFGPGTRLTVL.

This clonotype was counted only a few times. This sequence joins TRBV6-2 or TRBV6-3 and TRBJ2-7; the match to TRBD1 covers 8 bases. The length of the CDR3 is 12 residues. V shed 5 bases, J shed 8 bases, and the junction held 5 bases outside the gene matches. Germline assignment: CDR1 MNHEY and CDR2 SVGEGT. This CDR3 is CASSAGTGKQYF. DNA of the CDR3: TGTGCCAGCAGTGCCGGGACAGGCAAGCAGTACTTC.

V usage is TRBV7-2 and J usage is TRBJ1-2; the match to TRBD1 covers 7 bases. The CDR3 contains 17 residues. Losses at the gene ends were 5 bases for V and 6 bases for J; bases not matched to a gene: 18. Per germline, CDR1 SGHTA and CDR2 FQGNSA. The CDR3 nucleotides are TGTGCCAGCAGCCCAAAGGGGGCAGGGGGTAATTTCGATGGCTACACCTTC. Amino acids: CASSPKGAGGNFDGYTF.